These 12 T cell receptor beta chains originate from one sample sequenced in a study of T cell responses to AZD1222 COVID-19 vaccine. The protocol was immunoSEQ multiplex PCR, while the TCRdb copy is restricted to in-frame clones and leaves out a portion. The sample yields around 76,000 clones, 84% seen once. The sequenced sample was peripheral blood, obtained on day 0 of AZD1222 vaccination. Every receptor here comes from an adult in good health.

The rearrangement links TRBV12-3 or TRBV12-4 to TRBJ1-2; D ambiguous. The length of the CDR3 is 12 residues. Trimming left V 6 bases short and J 6 bases short, with 11 bases between. CDR3: CASSLGRHGYTF. The CDR3 bases are TGTGCCAGCAGCCTGGGCCGGCATGGCTACACCTTC.

The table lists this clone with a count of one. The chain combines TRBV6-2 or TRBV6-3 with TRBJ1-6, with TRBD1 matching over 8 bases. J was trimmed by 10 bases and V by 4 bases; bases with no gene match: 9. Germline CDR1 and CDR2: MNHEY and SVGEGT. The CDR3 sequence is 15 residues long. The CDR3 here is CASSSRDRSWSPLHF. The CDR3 DNA follows: TGTGCCAGCAGTTCCCGGGACAGGTCTTGGTCACCCCTCCACTTT.

The chain's CDR3 is CASSPGLFPSSYEQYF. Here the CDR3 DNA reads TGTGCCAGCAGTCCAGGACTTTTCCCTAGCTCCTACGAGCAGTACTTC. The rearrangement uses TRBV7-9 and TRBJ2-7; possibly TRBD2 for D (5 bases). This CDR3 is 16 amino acids long. CDR1 is SEHNR, CDR2 FQNEAQ, per germline (reference sequence). The V and J ends lost 6 bases and 0 bases respectively, with 18 bases between them.

Regarding this clone: Additional DNA sequences in this sample encode the identical CDR3. V is TRBV3-1 (or the pseudogene TRBV3-2) and J is TRBJ1-2, with D unclear. The germline V and J ends were trimmed by 5 bases and 5 bases, with 9 bases remaining between them. The CDR3 contains 12 residues. CDR1 and CDR2 from the germline V gene are LGHDT and YNNKEL (reference sequence). The DNA for the CDR3 is TGTGCCAGCAGCAGGCAGCCATATGGCTACACCTTC. Translating gives CASSRQPYGYTF.

The CDR3 DNA is TGTGCCAGCAGGGCCGGGACAGGGGTGTCACCCCTCCACTTT. It is translated as CASRAGTGVSPLHF. This chain connects TRBV7-2 to TRBJ1-6; 10 positions match TRBD1. This CDR3 contains 14 residues. With 6 bases clipped from V and 10 bases from J, the junction kept 6 bases outside the gene matches. CDR1 and CDR2 (germline): SGHTA, FQGNSA. The variable domain in full, completed from reference TRBV7-2 and TRBJ1-6, reads GAGVSQSPSNKVTEKGKDVELRCDPISGHTALYWYRQSLGQGLEFLIYFQGNSAPDKSGLPSDRFSAERTGGSVSTLTIQRTQQEDSAVYLCASRAGTGVSPLHFGNGTRLTVT.

This clone occurred a few times. The chain links TRBV4-1 to TRBJ1-2, with 10 bases aligning to TRBD1. With V trimmed by 1 base and J by 2 bases, 7 bases remained unmatched. Looked up from germline, CDR1 is MGHRA and CDR2 is YSYEKL. This CDR3 has 17 amino acids. CDR3 amino acids: CASSQGAPGQGNYGYTF. CDR3 sequence (DNA): TGCGCCAGCAGCCAAGGAGCCCCGGGACAGGGGAACTATGGCTACACCTTC.

The chain combines TRBV30 with TRBJ2-7; D possibly corresponds to TRBD1 (6 bases). The germline V and J ends were trimmed by 3 bases and 3 bases, with 12 bases remaining between them. The germline V gene encodes CDR1 GTSNPN and CDR2 SVGIG (reference sequence). The CDR3 runs 13 residues. For the CDR3, the DNA is TGTGCCTGGAGGTCAGGACAGAGCTACGAGCAGTACTTC. Translating it yields CAWRSGQSYEQYF.

The chain carries TRBV7-2 and TRBJ2-2; D is unclear. Per the germline V gene, CDR1 is SGHTA and CDR2 is FQGNSA. This CDR3 region has 12 residues. With 5 bases removed from V and 6 bases from J, the gap between germline ends came to 7 bases. CDR3 DNA sequence: TGTGCCAGCAGCCCTACGTCCGGGGAGCTGTTTTTT. It translates to CASSPTSGELFF.

This clone has only a few counts. The rearrangement uses TRBV12-5 and TRBJ1-1; TRBD1 agrees at 7 bases. J gave up 6 bases and V 1 base, and 8 bases lay outside the gene matches. The length of the CDR3 is 15 residues. Per the germline V gene, CDR1 is LGHNT and CDR2 is FRNRAP. The CDR3 bases are TGTGCTAGTGGTTTGGCCAGACAGGGTAAGGCTGAAGCTTTCTTT. Its translation is CASGLARQGKAEAFF.

CDR3 loop: CSVVPSSGNTIYF. The CDR3 nucleotides read TGCAGCGTTGTCCCCAGCTCTGGAAACACCATATATTTT. The chain joins TRBV29-1 to TRBJ1-3; D is undetermined. The V and J ends lost 4 bases and 0 bases respectively, with 7 bases between them. Per germline, CDR1 SQVTM and CDR2 ANQGSEA. CDR3 length equals 13 residues.

The chain recombines TRBV9 with TRBJ1-4; 7 positions match TRBD1. Germline V gene data show CDR1 as SGDLS and CDR2 as YYNGEE. The CDR3 runs 14 residues. V lost 0 bases, J lost 10 bases, and 6 bases stayed unmatched. The CDR3 reads CASSVGQGRGKLFF. The CDR3 DNA is TGTGCCAGCAGCGTAGGACAGGGAAGAGGAAAACTGTTTTTT.

V gene TRBV27 combines with J gene TRBJ2-1, with TRBD2 as a possible D gene (7 bases). CDR1 MNHEY and CDR2 SMNVEV come from the germline V gene (reference sequence). V was clipped by 5 bases and J by 12 bases, with 14 bases between them. The CDR3 length is 12 residues. Written as DNA, the CDR3 is TGTGCCAGCAGTCCTCCCGGGGGGCCGCAGTTCTTC. It yields the protein CASSPPGGPQFF.